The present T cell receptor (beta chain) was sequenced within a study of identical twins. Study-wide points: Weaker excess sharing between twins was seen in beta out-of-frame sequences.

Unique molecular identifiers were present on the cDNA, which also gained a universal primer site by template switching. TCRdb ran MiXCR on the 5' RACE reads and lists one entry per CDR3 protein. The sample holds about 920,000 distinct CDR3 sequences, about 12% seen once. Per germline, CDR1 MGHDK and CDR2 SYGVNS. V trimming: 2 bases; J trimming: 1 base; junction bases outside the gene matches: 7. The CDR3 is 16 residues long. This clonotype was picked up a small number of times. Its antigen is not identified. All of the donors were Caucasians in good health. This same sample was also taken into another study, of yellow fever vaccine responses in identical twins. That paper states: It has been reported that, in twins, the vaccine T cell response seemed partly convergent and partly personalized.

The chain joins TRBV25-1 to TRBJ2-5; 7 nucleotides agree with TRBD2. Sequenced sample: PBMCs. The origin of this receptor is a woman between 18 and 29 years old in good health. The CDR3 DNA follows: TGTGCCAGCAGTGAAGGGCGGGGGAACCTCCAAGAGACCCAGTACTTC. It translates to CASSEGRGNLQETQYF.